The 21 T cell receptor beta chains presented below share a single source sample, sequenced in a study of cytomegalovirus exposure and HLA in healthy donors. Primers included in the PCR were 60 Vbeta and 13 Jbeta primers. Some clones are missing from TCRdb's copy, which holds only in-frame ones; the method was immunoSEQ multiplex PCR. The sample gives approximately 130,000 clones, approximately 85% of which show up once; 1.5% to 2% is in the top ten. Sequenced material: PBMCs. The receptors shown here come from a boy aged 5-17 years in good health and CMV-seronegative.

The CDR3, as DNA: TGCAGCGTTGAAACGGGGGCCTACAATGAGCAGTTCTTC. Translated, it gives CSVETGAYNEQFF. This chain links TRBV29-1 with TRBJ2-1; maybe TRBD2 (6 bases). Germline V gene sequence: CDR1 SQVTM, CDR2 ANQGSEA. V was trimmed by 2 bases and J by 2 bases, leaving 7 bases between them. The length of the CDR3 is 13 residues.

The chain recombines TRBV19 with TRBJ2-2; TRBD1 might be the D (5 bases). Germline V gene data show CDR1 as LNHDA and CDR2 as SQIVND (reference sequence). The CDR3 consists of 16 residues. Trimming pared 3 bases from V and 4 bases from J, leaving 15 bases between. CDR3 protein: CASSILITGGTGELFF. The CDR3, as DNA: TGTGCCAGTAGTATCTTAATCACAGGCGGCACCGGGGAGCTGTTTTTT.

This chain's CDR3 is CASSRHREMNTEAFF. In DNA, the CDR3 is TGTGCCAGCTCACGGCACAGGGAGATGAACACTGAAGCTTTCTTT. The rearrangement joins TRBV18 to TRBJ1-1, with D tentatively TRBD1 (6 bases). The CDR3 sequence is 15 residues long. The V end lost 4 bases, the J end lost 0 bases, and 12 bases lay between the germline ends. Looked up from germline, CDR1 is KGHSH and CDR2 is LQKENI.

The V and J genes are TRBV30 and TRBJ2-3; D is possibly TRBD2 (6 bases). The CDR3 totals 15 residues. Germline CDR1 is GTSNPN and CDR2 is SVGIG (reference sequence). The germline V and J ends were trimmed by 7 bases and 0 bases, with 17 bases remaining between them. Here the CDR3 reads CASVQRVSSTDTQYF. The CDR3 DNA sequence: TGTGCCTCCGTGCAGCGGGTCAGTAGCACAGATACGCAGTATTTT.

CDR3: CASGGVAGGYNEQFF. The CDR3 DNA reads as TGTGCCAGCGGAGGGGTAGCGGGGGGTTACAATGAGCAGTTCTTC. This sequence joins TRBV6-1 and TRBJ2-1; the match to TRBD2 covers 10 bases. The CDR3 runs 15 residues. Germline lookup yields CDR1 MNHNS and CDR2 SASEGT. V was clipped by 8 bases and J by 4 bases; unmatched bases: 8.

The gene calls are TRBV6-5 and TRBJ2-5; the D gene is possibly TRBD1 (6 bases). V was trimmed by 7 bases and J by 2 bases, leaving 17 bases between them. CDR1 and CDR2 from the germline V gene are MNHEY and SVGAGI. This CDR3 contains 15 residues. The CDR3 nucleotides read TGTGCCAGCACCCCGAGACAGGCAACACAAGAGACCCAGTACTTC. Protein sequence: CASTPRQATQETQYF.

The gene calls are TRBV19 and TRBJ2-3; D is unclear. Per germline, CDR1 LNHDA and CDR2 SQIVND (reference sequence). V was pared by 4 bases and J by 0 bases, with 8 bases between. This CDR3 contains 14 residues. This CDR3 is CASSTRSSTDTQYF. The CDR3 DNA reads as TGTGCCAGTAGTACTAGATCTAGCACAGATACGCAGTATTTT.

The chain uses TRBV5-6 and TRBJ2-3, with 9 bases fitting TRBD2. Germline V gives CDR1 SGHDT, CDR2 YYEEEE. V was clipped by 4 bases and J by 2 bases; unmatched bases: 14. The CDR3 is made up of 18 amino acids. The CDR3 is CASSPYTLSGSVTDTQYF. CDR3 sequence (DNA): TGTGCCAGCAGCCCCTATACACTTAGCGGGAGTGTCACAGATACGCAGTATTTT.

The CDR3 loop reads CASSLALSGEQFF. The CDR3 DNA reads TGTGCCAGCAGCTTAGCGCTTTCGGGTGAGCAGTTCTTC. The chain uses TRBV7-9 and TRBJ2-1; D gene uncertain. From germline, CDR1 is SEHNR and CDR2 FQNEAQ (reference sequence). V lost 0 bases, J lost 9 bases, and 9 bases lay in between. The CDR3 totals 13 residues.

As concerns this clone: One end of the junction does not line up with germline, which may come from a read error. This sequence joins TRBV7-9 and TRBJ1-1, with D perhaps TRBD1 (6 bases). The length of the CDR3 is 12 residues. Looked up from germline, CDR1 is SEHNR and CDR2 is FQNEAQ (reference sequence). DNA of the CDR3: TGTTCCAGCAGCACTACAGGGTTTGAAGCTTTCTTT. Translating it yields CSSSTTGFEAFF.

The rearrangement uses TRBV5-8 and TRBJ1-2; TRBD1 matches 10 bases. Germline loops: CDR1 SGHTS, CDR2 YDEGEE. V shed 3 bases and J 7 bases; nucleotides not matched to a gene: 3. The CDR3 runs 13 residues. The CDR3 DNA sequence: TGTGCCAGCAGCTGGGGACAGGGGTTTGGCTACACCTTC. This translates into CASSWGQGFGYTF.

The J gene is TRBJ2-7, the V gene TRBV2, with D maybe TRBD1 (5 bases). CDR3 length: 12 residues. V was clipped by 4 bases and J by 5 bases, with 9 bases between them. CDR1 and CDR2 from the germline V gene are SNHLY and FYNNEI. The CDR3 DNA is TGTGCCAGCAGTGTTCAGGGCCACGAGCAGTACTTC. Protein sequence: CASSVQGHEQYF.

The rearrangement links TRBV20-1 to TRBJ2-3; D unresolved. This CDR3 region has 9 residues. Germline V gene data show CDR1 as DFQATT and CDR2 as SNEGSKA (reference sequence). V was trimmed by 7 bases and J by 6 bases, leaving 5 bases between them. Here the CDR3 DNA reads TGCAGTGTAAGCGATACGCAGTATTTT. Encoded protein: CSVSDTQYF.

The chain is built from TRBV7-6 and TRBJ2-7; 9 bases are a match to TRBD1. Per the germline V gene, CDR1 is SGHVS and CDR2 is FNYEAQ. V gave up 1 base and J gave up 6 bases; unmatched junction bases: 4. The CDR3 is 14 amino acids. CDR3 DNA sequence: TGTGCCAGCAGCTTAGACGGACAGGGGAGCGAGCAGTACTTC. It specifies CASSLDGQGSEQYF.

This chain links TRBV9 with TRBJ2-1; 12 bases are shared with TRBD2. CDR1 is SGDLS, CDR2 YYNGEE, per germline. J lost 4 bases, V lost 0 bases, and 14 bases had no gene match. This CDR3 spans 20 amino acids. In DNA form, the CDR3 reads TGTGCCAGCAGCGTAGGACTAGCGGGAGTGTGGTTCGGTAATTACAATGAGCAGTTCTTC. Its protein is CASSVGLAGVWFGNYNEQFF.

The rearrangement links TRBV25-1 to TRBJ1-1, with D maybe TRBD1 (5 bases). Trimming took 2 bases from V and 4 from J, leaving 17 bases between them. The CDR3 runs 16 residues. Germline V gene lookup returns CDR1 MGHDK and CDR2 SYGVNS. This CDR3 is CASSEKTGVGLTEAFF. DNA of the CDR3: TGTGCCAGCAGTGAAAAGACGGGGGTTGGGCTCACTGAAGCTTTCTTT.

This clone came up once. V usage is TRBV30 and J usage is TRBJ1-1; 7 bases map to TRBD1. Germline CDR1 GTSNPN, CDR2 SVGIG (reference sequence). CDR3 length: 12 amino acids. The V and J ends lost 4 bases and 10 bases, in that order; junction bases with no gene match: 9. CDR3 nucleotide sequence: TGTGCCTGGAACCAAGGGGGCCCTGGAGCTTTCTTT. Translating gives CAWNQGGPGAFF.

The rearrangement links TRBV18 to TRBJ2-1; D ambiguous. The CDR3 sequence is 14 residues long. Trimming shortened V by 3 bases and J by 7 bases, and 13 bases separated the two germline ends. Looked up from germline, CDR1 is KGHSH and CDR2 is LQKENI. This CDR3 is CASSPSEMDNEQFF. DNA for the CDR3: TGTGCCAGCTCACCGAGCGAGATGGATAATGAGCAGTTCTTC.

The chain couples TRBV15 to TRBJ2-5; D not resolved. Trimming removed 4 bases from V and 1 base from J, with 7 bases in between. The length of the CDR3 is 13 residues. Looked up from germline, CDR1 is LNHNV and CDR2 is YYDKDF (reference sequence). DNA for the CDR3: TGTGCCACCAGCAAGAGTTTCCAAGAGACCCAGTACTTC. Amino acids: CATSKSFQETQYF.

This clone was seen only a few times. A junction end diverges from the germline sequence, so it may reflect a read error. The chain combines TRBV7-9 with TRBJ1-5, with 7 bases aligning to TRBD1. CDR3 size: 15 residues. Germline CDR1 SEHNR, CDR2 FQNEAQ (reference sequence). CDR3 region: CASSLDGTAYQPQNF. Here the CDR3 DNA reads TGTGCCAGCAGCTTAGATGGGACAGCATATCAGCCCCAGAATTTT.

J is TRBJ2-1 and V is TRBV11-3; D ambiguous. The CDR3 has 13 amino acids. Germline CDR1 reads SGHNT; CDR2 reads YENEEA. With 8 bases removed from V and 3 bases from J, the gap between germline ends came to 11 bases. For the CDR3, the DNA is TGTGCCAGCTCCAGCGCCAACTACAATGAGCAGTTCTTC. Translated, it gives CASSSANYNEQFF.